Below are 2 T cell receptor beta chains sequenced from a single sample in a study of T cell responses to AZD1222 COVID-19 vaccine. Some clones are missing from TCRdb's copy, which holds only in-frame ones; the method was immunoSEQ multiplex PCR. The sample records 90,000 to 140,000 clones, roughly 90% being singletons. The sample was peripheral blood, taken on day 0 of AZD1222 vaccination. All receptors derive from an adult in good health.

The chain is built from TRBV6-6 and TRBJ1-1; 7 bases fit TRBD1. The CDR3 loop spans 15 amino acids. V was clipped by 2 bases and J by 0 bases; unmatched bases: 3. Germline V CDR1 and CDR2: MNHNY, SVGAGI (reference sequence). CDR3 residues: CASSYADRMNTEAFF. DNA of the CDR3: TGTGCCAGCAGTTACGCGGACAGGATGAACACTGAAGCTTTCTTT.

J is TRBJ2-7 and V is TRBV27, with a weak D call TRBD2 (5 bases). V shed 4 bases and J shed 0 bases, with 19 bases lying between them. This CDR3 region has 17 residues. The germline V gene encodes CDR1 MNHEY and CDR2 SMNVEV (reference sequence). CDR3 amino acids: CASSSRTSEHYSYEQYF. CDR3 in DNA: TGTGCCAGCAGTTCGAGGACTTCCGAGCATTACTCCTACGAGCAGTACTTC.